A single sample is the source of the 10 T cell receptor beta chains below, sequenced in a study of blood T cell repertoires in COVID-19. TCRdb's copy holds only in-frame clones and misses some; the assay was immunoSEQ multiplex PCR. The data contain 250,000 to 400,000 clones, under 90% of them seen just once; the ten biggest clones take up approximately 2.9%. Material for sequencing was peripheral blood. The receptor set was obtained from a woman aged 25 to 39 with COVID-19, enrolled during active disease.

J is TRBJ2-1 and V is TRBV15, with 7 bases aligning to TRBD1. CDR1 and CDR2 from the germline V gene are LNHNV and YYDKDF (reference sequence). The CDR3 loop spans 16 amino acids. The V segment lost 4 bases and the J segment 13 bases; nucleotides outside the gene matches: 19. CDR3 nucleotide sequence: TGTGCCACCAGCACACAGCATACCTCTACAGGGGCTGCTCAGTTCTTC. Amino acids: CATSTQHTSTGAAQFF. The variable domain in full, with the rest retrieved from reference TRBV15 and TRBJ2-1, is DAMVIQNPRYQVTQFGKPVTLSCSQTLNHNVMYWYQQKSSQAPKLLFHYYDKDFNNEADTPDNFQSRRPNTSFCFLDIRSPGLGDTAMYLCATSTQHTSTGAAQFFGPGTRLTVL.

The sample holds one count of this clone. This rearrangement joins TRBV7-2 to TRBJ2-1; the D gene is possibly TRBD2 (6 bases). This CDR3 spans 13 amino acids. Germline V gene data show CDR1 as SGHTA and CDR2 as FQGNSA. Trimming took 4 bases from V and 10 from J, leaving 14 bases between them. This CDR3 is CASSSRLEGEQFF. For the CDR3, the DNA is TGTGCCAGCAGCTCCCGACTGGAGGGGGAGCAGTTCTTC.

The chain links TRBV11-2 to TRBJ1-2; tentatively, D is TRBD1 (5 bases). V lost 0 bases to trimming and J lost 6 bases, with 5 bases between them. The CDR3 is 12 residues long. Looked up from germline, CDR1 is SGHAT and CDR2 is FQNNGV. CDR3 region: CASSLEGDGYTF. The CDR3 bases are TGTGCCAGCAGCTTAGAAGGGGATGGCTACACCTTC.

This chain uses TRBV7-2 with TRBJ2-7; TRBD2 matches at 10 bases. The length of the CDR3 is 15 residues. Germline assignment: CDR1 SGHTA and CDR2 FQGNSA. J was trimmed by 5 bases and V by 5 bases; bases with no gene match: 9. The CDR3 coding sequence is TGTGCCAGCAGCCTTGAATTAGCGGGAGGCCACGAGCAGTACTTC. Translated: CASSLELAGGHEQYF.

CDR3 amino acids: CAISESGQEGEQYF. The CDR3 DNA reads TGTGCCATCAGTGAGTCTGGACAGGAAGGCGAGCAGTACTTC. The V call is TRBV10-3, the J call TRBJ2-7; 7 bases line up with TRBD1. Germline V gene lookup returns CDR1 ENHRY and CDR2 SYGVKD. This CDR3 comprises 14 residues. With V trimmed by 0 bases and J by 6 bases, 5 bases remained unmatched.

The rearrangement links TRBV3-1 (or the pseudogene TRBV3-2) to TRBJ1-2; a possible D gene is TRBD1 (5 bases). Germline V gene data show CDR1 as LGHDT and CDR2 as YNNKEL (reference sequence). There are 16 residues in the CDR3. V gave up 1 base and J gave up 5 bases, with 17 bases separating them. The CDR3 sequence: CASSQGFLREVYGYTF. CDR3 nucleotide sequence: TGTGCCAGCAGCCAAGGGTTCCTCAGGGAGGTGTATGGCTACACCTTC.

This clone showed up just once. The chain couples TRBV7-8 to TRBJ1-1, with D possibly being TRBD1 (5 bases). Trimming stripped 3 bases from V and 1 base from J, with 9 bases between. Germline-derived CDR1 and CDR2 are SGHVS and FQNEAQ. The CDR3 runs to 14 residues. The CDR3 nucleotides are TGTGCCAGCAGCTTCAGGGCTGGGAACACTGAAGCTTTCTTT. Protein product: CASSFRAGNTEAFF. The full variable domain, rest sourced from reference TRBV7-8 and TRBJ1-1, is GAGVSQSPRYKVAKRGQDVALRCDPISGHVSLFWYQQALGQGPEFLTYFQNEAQLDKSGLPSDRFFAERPEGSVSTLKIQRTQQEDSAVYLCASSFRAGNTEAFFGQGTRLTVV.

CDR3 sequence (DNA): TGTGCCAGCAGCTCCTTAATGGGGGACTTACAAGAGACCCAGTACTTC. As protein: CASSSLMGDLQETQYF. The chain combines TRBV7-6 with TRBJ2-5; tentatively, D is TRBD2 (6 bases). Between the trimmed V and J ends, which lost 4 bases and 2 bases, there was a span of 17 bases. Germline values: CDR1 SGHVS, CDR2 FNYEAQ. The CDR3 consists of 16 residues.

This rearrangement joins TRBV10-3 to TRBJ2-2; 11 nucleotides agree with TRBD1. The CDR3 loop spans 16 amino acids. Unmatched junction bases numbered 7, after V lost 6 bases and J lost 4 bases. CDR1 ENHRY and CDR2 SYGVKD come from the germline V gene. In nucleotides, the CDR3 is TGTGCCATCAGGGGAGGGGGACAGGGGGTCACCGGGGAGCTGTTTTTT. This encodes CAIRGGGQGVTGELFF.

V usage is TRBV11-3 and J usage is TRBJ2-1; tentatively, D is TRBD2 (6 bases). The germline V gene encodes CDR1 SGHNT and CDR2 YENEEA. Trimming took 1 base from V and 10 from J, leaving 17 bases between them. The CDR3 runs 15 residues. The CDR3 coding sequence is TGTGCCAGCAGCTTAGCGCCTAGCGAAGGGGTGGAGCAGTTCTTC. Translating it yields CASSLAPSEGVEQFF.